This T cell receptor (beta chain) emerged from a study of OX40 agonist ivuxolimab in advanced cancers. Study overall: The treatment was a fully human IgG2 OX40 agonist, ivuxolimab.

Whole-study findings and limits: Clonal expansion was among the lowest in partial responders at 0.1-3.0 mg/kg, especially CD8+.

The V gene lost 0 bases and the J gene lost 7 bases, with 10 bases spanning the gap. The CDR3 covers 14 residues. Germline V gene sequence: CDR1 SGHRS, CDR2 YFSETQ. The assay was immunoSEQ multiplex PCR, and TCRdb's table has in-frame clones only and misses some. The sample shows around 35,000 clones, 85% of them seen only once. About this clone: The antigen remains undetermined.

The specimen comprised CD4+ or CD8+ T cells sorted from blood, sampled in a trial of the OX40 agonist ivuxolimab. The chain links TRBV5-1 to TRBJ2-2; D unresolved. This clonotype was obtained from an adult with an advanced solid tumor such as melanoma, head and neck, liver or kidney cancer. In DNA, the CDR3 is TGCGCCAGCAGCTTGGATTGGAGAGACGGGGAGCTGTTTTTT. Translating gives CASSLDWRDGELFF.